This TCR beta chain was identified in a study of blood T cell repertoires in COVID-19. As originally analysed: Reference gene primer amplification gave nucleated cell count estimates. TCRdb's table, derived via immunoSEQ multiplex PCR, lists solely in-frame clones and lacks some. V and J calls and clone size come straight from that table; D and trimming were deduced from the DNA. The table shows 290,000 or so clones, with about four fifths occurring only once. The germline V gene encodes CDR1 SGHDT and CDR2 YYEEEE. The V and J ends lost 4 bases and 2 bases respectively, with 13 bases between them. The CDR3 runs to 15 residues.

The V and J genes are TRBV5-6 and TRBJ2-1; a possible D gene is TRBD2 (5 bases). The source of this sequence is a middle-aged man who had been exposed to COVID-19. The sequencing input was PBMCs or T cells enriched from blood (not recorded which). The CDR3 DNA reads TGTGCCAGCAGCCTGTCGGGGTCCCCCTACAATGAGCAGTTCTTC. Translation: CASSLSGSPYNEQFF.